The rows below give T cell receptor beta chains drawn from one sample of a study of sequential checkpoint blockade in melanoma. This table comes from immunoSEQ multiplex PCR, and its TCRdb copy is limited to in-frame clones, with some not included. The table lists more than 8,500 clones, approximately 25% of them singletons, with over 8.5% in the top ten. The sequenced sample was tumor tissue (inferred from file names), obtained from a patient given nivolumab and ipilimumab in sequence. The receptors were gathered from a human donor with melanoma. Both conserved end residues are part of each CDR3. D genes are given only for firm matches. Expanded clones get a size class; other rows say once, few or many, or leave the size out.

many,.,TRBJ1-2,TRBV11-3,TGTGCCAGCAGGCCTGGGGAAGGCAACTATGGCTACACCTTC,CASRPGEGNYGYTF
.,.,TRBJ2-3,TRBV27,TGTGCCAGCAGTTTTACTCCAGATACGCAGTATTTT,CASSFTPDTQYF
.,.,TRBJ2-3,TRBV29-1,TGCAGCGTGTCCCTAGGAGAAAATGCAGATACGCAGTATTTT,CSVSLGENADTQYF
.,TRBD1,TRBJ1-3,TRBV19,TGTGCCAGTAGTACAGGGGGCGGAAACACCATATATTTT,CASSTGGGNTIYF
many,.,TRBJ2-5,TRBV11-3,TGTGCCAGCAGCCACGGGCGGACCCCAGAGACCCAGTACTTC,CASSHGRTPETQYF
.,.,TRBJ1-3,TRBV11-3,TGTGCCAGCAGCCTTGGGACACCTGGAAACACCATATATTTT,CASSLGTPGNTIYF
.,.,TRBJ1-5,TRBV19,TGTGCCAGTAGTGGACATGATGGACAGCCCCAGCATTTT,CASSGHDGQPQHF
few,TRBD1,TRBJ1-2,TRBV28,TGTGCCAGCAGTGATACCAACCCGGACAGGGTAAATGGCTACACCTTC,CASSDTNPDRVNGYTF
many,.,TRBJ1-4,TRBV7-7,TGTGCCAGCAGCTTGCTCTCAAGAGAATTTGAAAAACTGTTTTTT,CASSLLSREFEKLFF
few,TRBD1,TRBJ1-1,TRBV19,TGTGCCAGTAGCAATGGTGTAGGGGGCTACACTGAAGCTTTCTTT,CASSNGVGGYTEAFF
.,TRBD1,TRBJ2-7,TRBV5-1,TGCGCCAGCAGCCCGGGGACAGGGGGCTACGAGCAGTACTTC,CASSPGTGGYEQYF
once,.,TRBJ1-1,TRBV18,TGTGCCAGCTCACCACAGGGGAACACTGAAGCTTTCTTT,CASSPQGNTEAFF
.,.,TRBJ2-1,TRBV5-1,TGCGCCAGCGAACTATCGCCAGGGGTCCACAATGAGCAGTTCTTC,CASELSPGVHNEQFF
few,TRBD1,TRBJ1-1,TRBV6-8,TGTGCCAGTAGTACGGCAGGGGGGAACACTGAAGCTTTCTTT,CASSTAGGNTEAFF
medium-sized,TRBD1,TRBJ1-2,TRBV6-8,TGTGCCAGCAGTTCTGCAATGCACAGGGGTCGATATGGCTACACCTTC,CASSSAMHRGRYGYTF
.,.,TRBJ1-3,TRBV5-1,TGCGCCAGCGGACTATTAATGGGACCGTACTCTGGAAACACCATATATTTT,CASGLLMGPYSGNTIYF
.,TRBD2,TRBJ2-4,TRBV6-8,TGTGCCAGCAGTGTTACAGCGGGAGTAGCCAAAAACATTCAGTACTTC,CASSVTAGVAKNIQYF
few,.,TRBJ2-1,TRBV6-8,TGTGCCAGCATCTCGGGGACTGCCGGTAGTTACAATGAGCAGTTCTTC,CASISGTAGSYNEQFF
.,.,TRBJ2-2,TRBV10-3,TGTGCCATCAGTGAGTCGGGACCCCTGGGGGAGCTGTTTTTT,CAISESGPLGELFF
medium-sized,TRBD1,TRBJ1-2,TRBV11-3,TGTGCCAGCAGCTTTACAGGGGGCGGCTATGGCTACACCTTC,CASSFTGGGYGYTF
.,.,TRBJ1-1,TRBV18,TGTGCCAGCTCACCGGACCAGGTGATTAACACTGAAGCTTTCTTT,CASSPDQVINTEAFF
.,TRBD1,TRBJ1-6,TRBV25-1,TGTGCCAGCAGTGATAGGGACAGGGTATCCTATAATTCACCCCTCCACTTT,CASSDRDRVSYNSPLHF
.,.,TRBJ1-5,TRBV10-2,TGCGCCAGCAGCCTGGAGGGTACGGGCAATCAGCCCCAGCATTTT,CASSLEGTGNQPQHF
.,TRBD2,TRBJ2-3,TRBV11-3,TGTGCCAGCAGCAATGGAGCGGGGCCCACAGATACGCAGTATTTT,CASSNGAGPTDTQYF
.,.,TRBJ2-7,TRBV11-3,TGTGCCAGCAGCCCTGCGGCCGCAGAAACCTACGAGCAGTACTTC,CASSPAAAETYEQYF
.,TRBD1,TRBJ1-1,TRBV11-3,TGTGCCAGCCCCAGTACGGAGGGGGCGCAGACTGAAGCTTTCTTT,CASPSTEGAQTEAFF
.,.,TRBJ2-6,TRBV18,TGTGCCAGCTCACCGGACTTATCTGGGGCCAACGTCCTGACTTTC,CASSPDLSGANVLTF
.,.,TRBJ1-1,TRBV6-8,TGTGCCAGCAGTGATGCAGTGAACACTGAAGCTTTCTTT,CASSDAVNTEAFF